One and the same sample provided the 21 T cell receptor beta chains below, sequenced in a study of naive and memory T cell subsets. Ligated cDNA underwent four rounds of PCR with nested alpha and beta constant region primers and SP2. One entry per CDR3 protein results from TCRdb running MiXCR on the 5' RACE reads. The sample contains about 62,000 distinct CDR3 sequences, approximately 8% of which appear only once. The library had UMIs added by 3' ligation of an oligonucleotide to TCR cDNA. These TCRs come from a female donor in good health.

This clonotype was counted at least ten times. The chain carries TRBV20-1 and TRBJ1-1; D is uncertain. CDR1 DFQATT and CDR2 SNEGSKA come from the germline V gene (reference sequence). The V end was cut by 5 bases, the J end by 0 bases, with 4 bases between. The CDR3 contains 11 residues. Here the CDR3 reads CSASMNTEAFF. CDR3 DNA sequence: TGCAGTGCTTCTATGAACACTGAAGCTTTCTTT.

The chain recombines TRBV6-1 with TRBJ1-1; 9 nucleotides line up with TRBD1. CDR3 length: 16 residues. The V gene's germline CDR1 is MNHNS and CDR2 SASEGT. Trimming cost V 7 bases and J 11 bases; bases outside gene matches: 20. The CDR3 coding sequence is TGTGCCAGCACTTCGTACCGGGACAGGGTATTTTCTCCGGCTTTCTTT. Its translation: CASTSYRDRVFSPAFF.

This clonotype was seen a handful of times. The chain uses TRBV27 and TRBJ2-7; D remains ambiguous. Trimming stripped 0 bases from V and 2 bases from J, with 8 bases between. CDR1 MNHEY and CDR2 SMNVEV come from the germline V gene (reference sequence). The CDR3 contains 14 residues. In nucleotides, the CDR3 is TGTGCCAGCAGTTTATCCCGGTCGCCCTACGAGCAGTACTTC. It is translated as CASSLSRSPYEQYF.

The gene calls are TRBV28 and TRBJ2-3, with D possibly called TRBD1 or TRBD2 (5 bases each). Trimming shortened V by 8 bases and J by 6 bases, and 18 bases separated the two germline ends. Germline values: CDR1 MDHEN, CDR2 SYDVKM. The CDR3 spans 14 residues. The CDR3 loop reads CASAGGGERDTQYF. CDR3 sequence (DNA): TGTGCCAGCGCGGGTGGGGGAGAAAGGGATACGCAGTATTTT.

This clonotype was counted only a few times. V usage is TRBV12-5 and J usage is TRBJ2-7, with D hard to call. Germline lookup yields CDR1 LGHNT and CDR2 FRNRAP. The CDR3 is 14 amino acids. The ends were cut back, 1 base at V and 6 bases at J, with 13 bases in the middle. The CDR3 loop is CASGLGQPKSEQYF. In DNA, the CDR3 is TGTGCTAGTGGTTTGGGGCAGCCTAAGAGCGAGCAGTACTTC.

This clonotype was seen ten or more times. The chain has TRBV6-5 and TRBJ1-2; no definite D call. Germline CDR1 is MNHEY and CDR2 is SVGAGI. This CDR3 has 13 amino acids. V was cut by 7 bases and J by 4 bases, with 13 bases left in between. The CDR3 bases are TGTGCCAGCATGCAGGCGTCCGCCTATGGCTACACCTTC. Protein product: CASMQASAYGYTF.

This clonotype was counted only a few times. J is TRBJ1-6 and V is TRBV28, with 9 bases matching TRBD1. Germline V gives CDR1 MDHEN, CDR2 SYDVKM. The CDR3 is 16 residues long. V shed 10 bases and J 3 bases; nucleotides not matched to a gene: 10. CDR3 residues: CATGSGQGDYNSPLHF. Written as DNA, the CDR3 is TGTGCCACCGGATCGGGACAGGGAGACTATAATTCACCCCTCCACTTT.

This clonotype was seen repeatedly, ten times or more. The rearrangement uses TRBV9 and TRBJ2-1, with 13 bases lining up with TRBD2. The junction had 8 bases not matched to a gene; V was cut back by 4 bases and J by 7 bases. Germline assignment: CDR1 SGDLS and CDR2 YYNGEE. CDR3 length: 16 amino acids. CDR3 coding DNA: TGTGCCAGCAGCCCAGGGACTAGCGGGACGGGTAATGAGCAGTTCTTC. Protein product: CASSPGTSGTGNEQFF.

The J gene is TRBJ1-1, the V gene TRBV5-1, with a possible D match to TRBD1 (6 bases). V shed 2 bases and J shed 6 bases, with 26 bases lying between them. This CDR3 comprises 18 residues. Germline assignment: CDR1 SGHRS and CDR2 YFSETQ. CDR3 in amino acids: CASSFRSPGERALAEAFF. DNA of the CDR3: TGCGCCAGCAGCTTTAGATCGCCAGGGGAGCGGGCACTTGCTGAAGCTTTCTTT.

The V call is TRBV15, the J call TRBJ1-5, with TRBD1 matching 10 bases. The length of the CDR3 is 15 residues. From germline, CDR1 is LNHNV and CDR2 YYDKDF (reference sequence). With V trimmed by 3 bases and J by 13 bases, 12 bases remained unmatched. CDR3 sequence reads: CATSRDRGSSYPQHF. Written as DNA, the CDR3 is TGTGCCACCAGCAGGGACAGGGGGTCAAGCTATCCACAGCATTTT.

This clonotype was detected a few times. V gene TRBV3-1 combines with J gene TRBJ1-1, with D unresolved. The V gene lost 1 base and the J gene lost 6 bases, with 6 bases spanning the gap. The CDR3 sequence is 12 residues long. Germline V gene sequence: CDR1 LGHDT, CDR2 YNNKEL (reference sequence). CDR3 bases: TGTGCCAGCAGCCAAGCAGGTTCTGAAGCTTTCTTT. Amino acid sequence: CASSQAGSEAFF.

Many counts were recorded for this clonotype. This chain joins TRBV29-1 and TRBJ2-3; possible D gene TRBD1, 6 bases. CDR3 length: 13 amino acids. The ends were cut back, 3 bases at V and 3 bases at J, with 10 bases in the middle. Germline-derived CDR1 and CDR2 are SQVTM and ANQGSEA. The CDR3 nucleotides are TGCAGCGTTGATGGGGACATTACAGATACGCAGTATTTT. It yields the protein CSVDGDITDTQYF.

J is TRBJ2-1 and V is TRBV18; TRBD2 matches 12 bases. Per the germline V gene, CDR1 is KGHSH and CDR2 is LQKENI. The CDR3 loop spans 17 amino acids. The ends lost 3 bases at V and 2 bases at J; junction bases unmatched: 5. The DNA of the CDR3 is TGTGCCAGCTCACCGACCCTAGCGGGAGGGACCTACAATGAGCAGTTCTTC. It translates to CASSPTLAGGTYNEQFF.

This clonotype came up a few times. The chain links TRBV15 to TRBJ2-1; 7 nucleotides align to TRBD2. Germline loops: CDR1 LNHNV, CDR2 YYDKDF (reference sequence). V trimming: 5 bases; J trimming: 1 base; junction bases outside the gene matches: 17. The CDR3 spans 19 residues. CDR3 region: CATSGPAREERGSYNEQFF. The CDR3 region has the DNA TGTGCCACCAGCGGGCCGGCTCGGGAAGAGCGGGGTTCCTACAATGAGCAGTTCTTC.

As for this clonotype: An end of the junction differs from the germline gene, which may be a read error. J is TRBJ2-3 and V is TRBV7-7; a possible D gene is TRBD1 (5 bases). Germline V lookup: CDR1 SSHAT, CDR2 FNYEAQ (reference sequence). The CDR3 is 15 residues long. CDR3 bases: TGTGCTAGCAGCCCGGGTGGGGCTAGCACAGATACGCAGTATTTT. As protein: CASSPGGASTDTQYF.

This clonotype was observed a few times. The genes are TRBV25-1 and TRBJ1-5, with D perhaps matching TRBD1 (5 bases). This CDR3 is built from 14 residues. In germline, CDR1 is MGHDK, CDR2 SYGVNS. Trimming removed 3 bases from V and 6 bases from J, with 12 bases in between. The CDR3 loop reads CASSESRESQPQHF. The DNA for the CDR3 is TGTGCCAGCAGTGAGTCCAGGGAAAGTCAGCCCCAGCATTTT.

This clonotype showed up many times. This chain links TRBV11-2 with TRBJ2-2; D might be TRBD1 (6 bases). The germline V gene has CDR1 SGHAT and CDR2 FQNNGV. The CDR3 is 21 amino acids. With 3 bases removed from V and 4 bases from J, the gap between germline ends came to 30 bases. For the CDR3, the DNA is TGTGCCAGCAGCTTTCCCCCCGGTCGCATAGGCAGGGGTTCTCTCACCGGGGAGCTGTTTTTT. It specifies CASSFPPGRIGRGSLTGELFF. The full variable domain, completed using reference TRBV11-2 and TRBJ2-2, is EAGVAQSPRYKIIEKRQSVAFWCNPISGHATLYWYQQILGQGPKLLIQFQNNGVVDDSQLPKDRFSAERLKGVDSTLKIQPAKLEDSAVYLCASSFPPGRIGRGSLTGELFFGEGSRLTVL.

This clonotype was seen only a few times. The CDR3 region is CASSSDGPSGELFF. The DNA for the CDR3 is TGCGCCAGCAGCTCGGACGGACCGAGCGGGGAGCTGTTTTTT. The chain is built from TRBV5-1 and TRBJ2-2; D gene uncertain. The V end lost 3 bases, the J end lost 7 bases, and 13 bases lay between the germline ends. The germline V gene has CDR1 SGHRS and CDR2 YFSETQ. The CDR3 has 14 amino acids.

This clonotype was recorded at least ten times. The chain carries TRBV20-1 and TRBJ2-7, with D tentatively TRBD1 (5 bases). The V and J ends lost 0 bases and 2 bases respectively, with 8 bases between them. The CDR3 runs 13 residues. CDR1 DFQATT and CDR2 SNEGSKA come from the germline V gene (reference sequence). Here the CDR3 DNA reads TGCAGTGCTAGAGATCAGGGCACCTACGAGCAGTACTTC. It yields the protein CSARDQGTYEQYF.

This clonotype was seen only a few times. The genes are TRBV5-1 and TRBJ1-5, with 7 nucleotides matching TRBD1. Germline CDR1 SGHRS, CDR2 YFSETQ. The J segment lost 2 bases and the V segment lost 5 bases, leaving 4 bases of the junction unmatched. The CDR3 contains 14 residues. The CDR3 sequence: CASSPGTGNQPQHF. CDR3 in DNA: TGCGCCAGCAGTCCCGGGACAGGCAATCAGCCCCAGCATTTT. Filled out from reference TRBV5-1 and TRBJ1-5, the complete variable domain reads KAGVTQTPRYLIKTRGQQVTLSCSPISGHRSVSWYQQTPGQGLQFLFEYFSETQRNKGNFPGRFSGRQFSNSRSEMNVSTLELGDSALYLCASSPGTGNQPQHFGDGTRLSIL.

This chain links TRBV6-5 with TRBJ1-6; D remains ambiguous. Germline lookup yields CDR1 MNHEY and CDR2 SVGAGI. V was shortened by 6 bases and J by 10 bases, with 10 bases between the two germline ends. The CDR3 is made up of 12 amino acids. The CDR3 region has the DNA TGTGCCAGCAGAGGGCTTGGATCACCCCTCCACTTT. Residues: CASRGLGSPLHF.